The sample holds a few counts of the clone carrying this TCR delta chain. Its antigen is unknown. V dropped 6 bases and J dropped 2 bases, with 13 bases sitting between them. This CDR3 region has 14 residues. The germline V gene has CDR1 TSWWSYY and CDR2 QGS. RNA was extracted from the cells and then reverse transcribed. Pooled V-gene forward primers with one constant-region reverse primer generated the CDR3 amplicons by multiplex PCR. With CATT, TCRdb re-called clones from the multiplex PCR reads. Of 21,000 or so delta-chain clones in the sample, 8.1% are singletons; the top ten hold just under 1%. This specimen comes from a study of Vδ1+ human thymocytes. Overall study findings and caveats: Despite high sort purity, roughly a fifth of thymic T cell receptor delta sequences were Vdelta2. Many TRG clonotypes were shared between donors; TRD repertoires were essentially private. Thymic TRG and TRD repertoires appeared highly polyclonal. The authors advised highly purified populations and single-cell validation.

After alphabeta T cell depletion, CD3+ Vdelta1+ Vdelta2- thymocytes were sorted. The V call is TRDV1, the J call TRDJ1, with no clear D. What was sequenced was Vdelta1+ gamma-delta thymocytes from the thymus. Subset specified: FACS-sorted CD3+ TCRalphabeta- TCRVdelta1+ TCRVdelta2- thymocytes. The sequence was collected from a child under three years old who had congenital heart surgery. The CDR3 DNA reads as TGTGCTCTTGGCCTGAAGGTCCTTACCGATAAACTCATCTTT. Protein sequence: CALGLKVLTDKLIF.